A selection of T cell receptor beta chains follows, all from one sample in a study of T cell responses to AZD1222 COVID-19 vaccine. The method was immunoSEQ multiplex PCR; TCRdb's version includes in-frame clones alone and lacks a portion of them. The sample includes 100,000 to 150,000 clones, roughly 92% of them seen just once. The specimen comprised peripheral blood, sampled 28 days after the second AZD1222 dose. All receptors come from an adult who received the AZD1222 COVID-19 vaccine. The CDR3 runs from the conserved cysteine through the conserved F or W. The order of the fields is V gene, D gene, clone size, J gene, CDR3 DNA, CDR3 protein. D genes are given only for firm matches. Expanded clones get a size class; other rows say once, few or many, or leave the size out.

v_call: TRBV28
d_call: NA
clone_size: NA
j_call: TRBJ1-5
cdr3_nt: TGTGCCAGCAAGCGCCACAGTTTGGGGGGGTCTCAGCCCCAGCATTTT
cdr3_aa: CASKRHSLGGSQPQHF

v_call: TRBV16
d_call: TRBD2
clone_size: once
j_call: TRBJ2-5
cdr3_nt: TGTGCCAGCAGCCAAACCTCGGGACTAGCAGCTCAAGAGACCCAGTACTTC
cdr3_aa: CASSQTSGLAAQETQYF

v_call: TRBV3-1/TRBV3-2
d_call: TRBD1
clone_size: NA
j_call: TRBJ2-7
cdr3_nt: TGTGCCAGCTGGGACAGTGGGGCCTACGAGCAGTACTTC
cdr3_aa: CASWDSGAYEQYF

v_call: TRBV6-1
d_call: NA
clone_size: NA
j_call: TRBJ1-3
cdr3_nt: TGTGCCAGCAGTGAAATAAGCAGCTCTGGAAACACCATATATTTT
cdr3_aa: CASSEISSSGNTIYF

v_call: TRBV6-2/TRBV6-3
d_call: NA
clone_size: NA
j_call: TRBJ1-5
cdr3_nt: TGTGCCAGCAGTTACGGTGGTTTACAGACCCTGTCCCAGCATTTT
cdr3_aa: CASSYGGLQTLSQHF

v_call: TRBV27
d_call: NA
clone_size: NA
j_call: TRBJ2-2
cdr3_nt: TGTGCCAGCAGTCTCCTCGGGACGGCGAACACCGGGGAGCTGTTTTTT
cdr3_aa: CASSLLGTANTGELFF

v_call: TRBV12-3/TRBV12-4
d_call: NA
clone_size: NA
j_call: TRBJ1-4
cdr3_nt: TGTGCCAGCAGTTTGGGACCTGAAAAACTGTTTTTT
cdr3_aa: CASSLGPEKLFF

v_call: TRBV19
d_call: TRBD1
clone_size: NA
j_call: TRBJ2-3
cdr3_nt: TGTGCCAGTACCAAATACGGGACAGGCACAGATACGCAGTATTTT
cdr3_aa: CASTKYGTGTDTQYF

v_call: TRBV11-3
d_call: TRBD1
clone_size: NA
j_call: TRBJ2-7
cdr3_nt: TGTGCCAGCAGCGACCGGGACAGGGGATACGAGCAGTACTTC
cdr3_aa: CASSDRDRGYEQYF

v_call: TRBV3-1/TRBV3-2
d_call: TRBD1
clone_size: NA
j_call: TRBJ2-7
cdr3_nt: TGTGCCAGCAGCCAAGGGCGAGACAGGGAGACCTACGAGCAGTACTTC
cdr3_aa: CASSQGRDRETYEQYF

v_call: TRBV2
d_call: NA
clone_size: NA
j_call: TRBJ2-1
cdr3_nt: TGTGCCAGCAGTGCGACGGGCTCCTACAATGAGCAGTTCTTC
cdr3_aa: CASSATGSYNEQFF

v_call: TRBV5-4
d_call: TRBD1
clone_size: NA
j_call: TRBJ2-3
cdr3_nt: TGTGCCAGCAGCTCGGACAGGATCTTAACAGATACGCAGTATTTT
cdr3_aa: CASSSDRILTDTQYF

v_call: TRBV7-8
d_call: NA
clone_size: NA
j_call: TRBJ2-4
cdr3_nt: TGTGCCAGCAGCCCACAGGGAAGGGAAAACATTCAGTACTTC
cdr3_aa: CASSPQGRENIQYF

v_call: TRBV15
d_call: NA
clone_size: NA
j_call: TRBJ2-7
cdr3_nt: TGTGCCACCAGCCCGGACAGCTACGAGCAGTACTTC
cdr3_aa: CATSPDSYEQYF

v_call: TRBV24-1
d_call: TRBD1
clone_size: NA
j_call: TRBJ2-4
cdr3_nt: TGTGCCACCAGTGACCCCCGGGACAGGGGCGCAACTCTAGCCAAAAACATTCAGTACTTC
cdr3_aa: CATSDPRDRGATLAKNIQYF

v_call: TRBV7-3
d_call: NA
clone_size: few
j_call: TRBJ1-1
cdr3_nt: TGTGCCAGCAGCTTAAAGGGCGGAGGCACTGAAGCTTTCTTT
cdr3_aa: CASSLKGGGTEAFF

v_call: TRBV7-2
d_call: TRBD1
clone_size: NA
j_call: TRBJ1-1
cdr3_nt: TGTGCCACAGCCCCACAGGGGGCAGGAACTGAAGCTTTCTTT
cdr3_aa: CATAPQGAGTEAFF

v_call: TRBV7-6
d_call: TRBD2
clone_size: NA
j_call: TRBJ2-7
cdr3_nt: TGTGCCAGCAGCCCCCCGGCGGGGGGACTCTCCTACGAGCAGTACTTC
cdr3_aa: CASSPPAGGLSYEQYF

v_call: TRBV28
d_call: TRBD2
clone_size: NA
j_call: TRBJ2-5
cdr3_nt: TGTGCCAGCAGTTTAGTTCTGCCTAGCGGGCAAGAGACCCAGTACTTC
cdr3_aa: CASSLVLPSGQETQYF

v_call: TRBV10-3
d_call: TRBD1
clone_size: NA
j_call: TRBJ2-7
cdr3_nt: TGTGCCATCAGTCGGGACAGCTCCTACGAGCAGTACTTC
cdr3_aa: CAISRDSSYEQYF

v_call: TRBV4-3
d_call: NA
clone_size: NA
j_call: TRBJ2-7
cdr3_nt: TGCGCCAGCAGCCAAGATCCCCAGCCCCTTCAATCCGAGCAGTACTTC
cdr3_aa: CASSQDPQPLQSEQYF

v_call: TRBV6-5
d_call: TRBD2
clone_size: NA
j_call: TRBJ2-7
cdr3_nt: TGTGCCAGCAGTTACTCCGCGGGGGGCTTCTCCTACGAGCAGTACTTC
cdr3_aa: CASSYSAGGFSYEQYF

v_call: TRBV5-1
d_call: NA
clone_size: NA
j_call: TRBJ2-1
cdr3_nt: TGCGCCAGCAGCTTGGGAGGCGGACAGACCCTTTACAATGAGCAGTTCTTC
cdr3_aa: CASSLGGGQTLYNEQFF

v_call: TRBV20-1
d_call: NA
clone_size: NA
j_call: TRBJ1-1
cdr3_nt: TGCAGTGCTCGCAGGGTTCCTGAAGCTTTCTTT
cdr3_aa: CSARRVPEAFF

v_call: TRBV28
d_call: NA
clone_size: NA
j_call: TRBJ2-7
cdr3_nt: TGTGCCAGCAGTTTAAGGCAATACGAGCAGTACTTC
cdr3_aa: CASSLRQYEQYF

v_call: TRBV11-3
d_call: NA
clone_size: NA
j_call: TRBJ2-1
cdr3_nt: TGTGCCAGCCGCCGGGGGGCCGGGGTGGGGAATGAGCAGTTCTTC
cdr3_aa: CASRRGAGVGNEQFF

v_call: TRBV27
d_call: TRBD1
clone_size: NA
j_call: TRBJ1-2
cdr3_nt: TGTGCCAGCAAGGGACAGGGGGGCGGCTACACCTTC
cdr3_aa: CASKGQGGGYTF